This TCR beta chain was obtained from a study of tumor-infiltrating lymphocytes in oesophageal squamous cell carcinoma. CDR1 and CDR2 from the germline V gene are SGHRS and YFSETQ. CDR3 length equals 15 residues. Trimming at V came to 4 bases and at J to 7 bases, leaving 9 bases not matched to a gene. Using its own MiXCR run on the PCR reads, TCRdb lists one record per CDR3 protein. The repertoire holds about 15,000 distinct CDR3 sequences, around half seen once, with roughly 34% in the top ten. The source material was esophageal tumor tissue. The sequence was collected from a female donor with esophageal squamous cell carcinoma. The chain links TRBV5-1 to TRBJ2-1; 9 bases line up with TRBD1. CDR3 in DNA: TGCGCCAGCAGCGCGGGACAGGGTCCAAGGAATGAGCAGTTCTTC. It specifies CASSAGQGPRNEQFF.